The present entry profiles one T cell receptor beta chain with its context. Other DNA sequences in the sample encode the same CDR3. PCR used 60 Vbeta primers and 13 Jbeta primers. Sequenced by immunoSEQ multiplex PCR; TCRdb stores in-frame clones only, minus some. The table records around 140,000 clones, 80% of them present only once. This record comes from a study of cytomegalovirus exposure and HLA in healthy donors. The ends were cut back, 2 bases at V and 1 base at J, with 14 bases in the middle. In germline, CDR1 is LNHNV, CDR2 YYDKDF (reference sequence). The CDR3 is 17 amino acids. The sample was PBMCs. The receptor was derived from a man between 40 and 49 years old in good health and CMV-seronegative. The V gene is TRBV15, the J gene TRBJ2-2; D perhaps matches TRBD1 (6 bases). CDR3 sequence: CATSRIAGEGNTGELFF. The CDR3, as DNA: TGTGCCACCAGCAGAATAGCAGGGGAAGGGAACACCGGGGAGCTGTTTTTT.